This T cell receptor beta chain comes out of a study of CXCR3-negative and CXCR3-positive naive CD8 T cells. All TRB cDNA libraries came from 5' RACE performed with UMI labels. No DNA is given; TCRdb re-called the 5' RACE reads and lists each CDR3 protein once. Here the sample table reports 50,000 to 60,000 distinct CDR3 sequences. Those CD8+ T cells considered naive were CD45RO-CCR7+CD27+CD95-. The CDR3 is made up of 14 amino acids. CDR1 and CDR2 from the germline V gene are SEHNR and FQNEAQ (reference sequence). Sequencing used naive CXCR3- CD8+ T cells from blood. The subset is: CD45RO-CCR7+CD27+CD95- naive CD8+ T cells lacking CXCR3 (TNR3-). The chain links TRBV7-9 to TRBJ2-3. The receptor's source is a human donor in good health. Some clones in this sample may be carry-over from other donors' samples. The CDR3 region is CASRLPTSTDTQYF.